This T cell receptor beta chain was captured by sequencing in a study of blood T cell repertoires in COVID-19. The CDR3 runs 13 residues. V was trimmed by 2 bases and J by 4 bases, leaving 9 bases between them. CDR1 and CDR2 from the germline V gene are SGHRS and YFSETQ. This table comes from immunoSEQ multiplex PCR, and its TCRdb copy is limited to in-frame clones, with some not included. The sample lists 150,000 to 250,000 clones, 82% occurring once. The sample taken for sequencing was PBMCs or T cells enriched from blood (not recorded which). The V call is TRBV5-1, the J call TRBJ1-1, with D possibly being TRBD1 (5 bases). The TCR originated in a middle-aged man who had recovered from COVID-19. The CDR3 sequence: CASSFQGLTEAFF. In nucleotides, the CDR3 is TGCGCCAGCAGCTTCCAGGGTCTCACTGAAGCTTTCTTT.